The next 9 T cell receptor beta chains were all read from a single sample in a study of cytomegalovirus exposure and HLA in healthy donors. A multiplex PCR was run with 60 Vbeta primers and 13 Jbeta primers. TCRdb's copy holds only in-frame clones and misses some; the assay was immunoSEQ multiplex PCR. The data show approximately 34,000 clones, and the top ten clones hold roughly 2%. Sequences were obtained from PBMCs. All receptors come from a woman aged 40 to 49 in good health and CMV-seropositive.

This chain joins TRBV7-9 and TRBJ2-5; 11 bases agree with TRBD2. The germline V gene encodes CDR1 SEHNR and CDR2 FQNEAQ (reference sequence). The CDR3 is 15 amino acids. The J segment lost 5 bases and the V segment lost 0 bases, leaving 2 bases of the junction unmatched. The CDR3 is CASSLALAGVETQYF. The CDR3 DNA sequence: TGTGCCAGCAGCTTAGCACTAGCGGGAGTTGAGACCCAGTACTTC.

The CDR3 DNA reads as TGCGCCAGCAGACAACAAACAGGGGAGGGAAACACCATATATTTT. Its protein is CASRQQTGEGNTIYF. V gene TRBV5-1 combines with J gene TRBJ1-3, with TRBD1 matching over 7 bases. The trim removed 5 bases at V and 4 bases at J, leaving 9 bases unmatched. The CDR3 is 15 residues long. Germline-derived CDR1 and CDR2 are SGHRS and YFSETQ.

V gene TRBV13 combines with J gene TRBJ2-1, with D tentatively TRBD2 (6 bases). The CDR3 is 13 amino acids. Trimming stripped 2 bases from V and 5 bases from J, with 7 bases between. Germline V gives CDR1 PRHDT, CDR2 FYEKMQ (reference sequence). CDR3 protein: CASSLQRDNEQFF. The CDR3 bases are TGTGCCAGCAGCTTACAGCGGGACAATGAGCAGTTCTTC.

The CDR3 spells CASRVRGPNTEAFF. The CDR3, as DNA: TGCGCCAGCAGGGTCAGGGGTCCGAACACTGAAGCTTTCTTT. The chain employs TRBV5-1 and TRBJ1-1, with D possibly being TRBD1 (6 bases). The germline CDR1 and CDR2 sequences are SGHRS and YFSETQ. This CDR3 region has 14 residues. Trimming shortened V by 5 bases and J by 1 base, and 12 bases separated the two germline ends.

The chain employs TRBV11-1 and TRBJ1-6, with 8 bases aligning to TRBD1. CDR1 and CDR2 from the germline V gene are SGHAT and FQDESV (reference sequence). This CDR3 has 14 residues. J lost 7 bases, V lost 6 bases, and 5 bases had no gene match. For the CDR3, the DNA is TGTGCCAGCAGTCGGACAGGGAACAATTCACCCCTCCACTTT. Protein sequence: CASSRTGNNSPLHF.

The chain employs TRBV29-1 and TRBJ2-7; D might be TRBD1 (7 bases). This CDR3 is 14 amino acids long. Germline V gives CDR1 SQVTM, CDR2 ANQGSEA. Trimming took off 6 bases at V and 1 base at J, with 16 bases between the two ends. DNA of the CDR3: TGCAGCGTAATGGAGGGGGCTGGATCCTACGAGCAGTACTTC. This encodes CSVMEGAGSYEQYF.

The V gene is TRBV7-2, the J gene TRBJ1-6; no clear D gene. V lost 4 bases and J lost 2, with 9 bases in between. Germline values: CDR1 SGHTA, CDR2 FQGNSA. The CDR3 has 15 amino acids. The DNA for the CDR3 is TGTGCCAGCAGCTCCGACATCACCTATAATTCACCCCTCCACTTT. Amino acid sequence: CASSSDITYNSPLHF.

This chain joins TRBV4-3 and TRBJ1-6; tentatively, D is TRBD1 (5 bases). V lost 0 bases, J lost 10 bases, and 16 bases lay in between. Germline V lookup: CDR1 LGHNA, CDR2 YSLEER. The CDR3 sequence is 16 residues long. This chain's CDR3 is CASSQEPNVGRSPLHF. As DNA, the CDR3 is TGCGCCAGCAGCCAAGAGCCTAACGTGGGGCGGTCACCCCTCCACTTT.

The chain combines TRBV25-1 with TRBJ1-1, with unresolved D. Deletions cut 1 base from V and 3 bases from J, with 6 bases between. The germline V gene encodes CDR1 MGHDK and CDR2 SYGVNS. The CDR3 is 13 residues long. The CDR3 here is CASSESGYTEAFF. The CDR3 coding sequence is TGTGCCAGCAGTGAATCGGGATACACTGAAGCTTTCTTT.